This is a list of T cell receptor beta chains from one sample in a study of long-term antiretroviral therapy in people with HIV. The method was immunoSEQ multiplex PCR; TCRdb's version includes in-frame clones alone and lacks a portion of them. Altogether 20,000 or so clones are present, less than 85% being singletons, with the ten largest covering approximately 15%. The source material was unsorted PBMCs, sampled 0.5 years before starting antiretroviral therapy. These receptors were collected from a woman aged 50 to 65 with HIV. Both conserved end residues are part of each CDR3. The D gene is left open where the match is weak.

D,V,CDR3
TRBD2,TRBV6-6,CASSPGGSSYNEQFF
.,TRBV7-3,CASSSPRTPSGTGELFF
.,TRBV7-3,CASSPDRTHTEAFF
TRBD1,TRBV6-6,CATRTGKNTGELFF
TRBD1,TRBV6-5,CASSYSATGGGYGYTF
.,TRBV6-5,CASSYSGYQPQHF
.,TRBV5-6,CASSLWETGNYGYTF
TRBD1,TRBV6-4,CASTTRTRGYEKLFF
.,TRBV6-6,CASSRVRGSDYGYTF
.,TRBV7-9,CASSHSGTDKPRKGNTIYF
.,TRBV7-9,CASSPDAAWGKLFF
TRBD1,TRBV5-4,CASSTGGTEAFF
TRBD1,TRBV15,CATSRGTGGYTEAFF
.,TRBV29-1,CSTQRGSGTEAFF
.,TRBV19,CASSIVGTYPGELFF
.,TRBV7-3,CASSRIPNTEAFF
.,TRBV4-1,CASSPYLRDGDRYQETQYF
.,TRBV2,CASRAGVASYQPQHF
.,TRBV7-9,CASSQWSVGITDTQYF
.,TRBV19,CASTAALGVLNNQPQHF
TRBD1,TRBV2,CASSEQQGQETQYF
TRBD1,TRBV5-4,CASSLFTGGSEKLFF